Below, 16 T cell receptor beta chains from the same sample are listed, as sequenced in a study of CD8+ T cells in alopecia areata. Treatment here: oral pan-JAK inhibitor, 5-10 mg twice daily. Following extraction, RNA underwent reverse transcription to cDNA, which served as the sequencing template. TCRdb's copy holds only in-frame clones and misses some; the assay was immunoSEQ multiplex PCR. In the table there are 150,000 to 200,000 clones, about three fifths of which are singletons. The sequencing here drew on CD4+ T cells sorted from blood, taken between weeks 55 and 65, from a patient treated with tofacitinib. These receptors originate from a human donor with alopecia areata.

About this clone itself: The conserved phenylalanine or tryptophan normally closing the CDR3 is absent here, so this likely arose from a read error. The DNA is omitted, as the CDR3 cannot be located on it reliably, and the CDR3 follows TCRdb's listing. This chain links TRBV2 with TRBJ1-1; the table's D call, TRBD1, was not checked against the DNA. Inclusive of both ends, the CDR3 amounts to 11 amino acids. Germline values: CDR1 SNHLY, CDR2 FYNNEI. CDR3 in amino acids: CASRALAGGVL.

This chain joins TRBV5-1 and TRBJ2-2; D is undetermined. V was cut by 1 base and J by 5 bases, with 12 bases left in between. Germline V gives CDR1 SGHRS, CDR2 YFSETQ. CDR3 length: 15 residues. Here the CDR3 DNA reads TGCGCCAGCAGCTTGTCGAGTACGGCGACCGGGGAGCTGTTTTTT. This translates into CASSLSSTATGELFF.

V usage is TRBV7-9 and J usage is TRBJ2-5, with D possibly being TRBD1 or TRBD2 (5 bases each). This CDR3 comprises 13 residues. V was clipped by 6 bases and J by 6 bases, with 14 bases between them. Germline loops: CDR1 SEHNR, CDR2 FQNEAQ (reference sequence). The CDR3 spells CASRRKGEQTQYF. The CDR3, as DNA: TGTGCCAGCAGGCGCAAAGGGGAGCAGACCCAGTACTTC.

This clone was detected only a few times. V usage is TRBV30 and J usage is TRBJ2-6; D ambiguous. Looked up from germline, CDR1 is GTSNPN and CDR2 is SVGIG (reference sequence). This CDR3 contains 13 residues. Trimming left V 3 bases short and J 1 base short, with 4 bases between. The chain's CDR3 is CAWRGSGANVLTF. In nucleotides, the CDR3 is TGTGCCTGGAGGGGTTCTGGGGCCAACGTCCTGACTTTC.

The table lists this clone with a count of one. V is TRBV5-1 and J is TRBJ2-2; TRBD2 might be the D (5 bases). The germline V gene has CDR1 SGHRS and CDR2 YFSETQ. The CDR3 has 15 amino acids. V was clipped by 0 bases and J by 4 bases, with 10 bases between them. The CDR3 protein is CASSLAGEPTGELFF. The CDR3 coding sequence is TGCGCCAGCAGCTTGGCCGGGGAGCCCACCGGGGAGCTGTTTTTT.

On this clone itself: The germline gene is not matched at one end of the junction; a read error may be the cause. The CDR3 coding sequence is TGTGCCAGCAGCTTCTCCACAGACCCGGGCCATCCCGTTGGTGCTCGCTTC. Translated: CASSFSTDPGHPVGARF. This chain joins TRBV11-2 and TRBJ1-2; no clear D. The germline V gene has CDR1 SGHAT and CDR2 FQNNGV. The CDR3 extends over 17 amino acids.

J is TRBJ1-1 and V is TRBV2; D not certain. The CDR3 spans 15 residues. The germline CDR1 and CDR2 sequences are SNHLY and FYNNEI. V was trimmed by 0 bases and J by 1 base, leaving 9 bases between them. The CDR3 loop reads CASSEARISNTEAFF. As DNA, the CDR3 is TGTGCCAGCAGTGAAGCGAGGATATCGAACACTGAAGCTTTCTTT.

This clone was observed a few times. In nucleotides, the CDR3 is TGCAGCGTTGCCAGGTCACAGAGCTACGAGCAGTACTTC. Translation gives CSVARSQSYEQYF. V is TRBV29-1 and J is TRBJ2-7; no reliable D call. The germline V gene encodes CDR1 SQVTM and CDR2 ANQGSEA. V lost 4 bases to trimming and J lost 3 bases, with 13 bases between them. This CDR3 is built from 13 residues.

The V and J genes are TRBV11-2 and TRBJ2-5; 8 positions agree with TRBD2. Germline V CDR1 and CDR2: SGHAT, FQNNGV. The CDR3 spans 15 residues. With 5 bases clipped from V and 2 bases from J, the junction kept 7 bases outside the gene matches. The CDR3 loop is CASSPWRGAQETQYF. In DNA, the CDR3 is TGTGCCAGCAGCCCGTGGCGGGGGGCACAAGAGACCCAGTACTTC. The whole variable domain, remainder taken from reference TRBV11-2 and TRBJ2-5, is EAGVAQSPRYKIIEKRQSVAFWCNPISGHATLYWYQQILGQGPKLLIQFQNNGVVDDSQLPKDRFSAERLKGVDSTLKIQPAKLEDSAVYLCASSPWRGAQETQYFGPGTRLLVL.

The chain carries TRBV15 and TRBJ2-5; no firm D call. Germline-derived CDR1 and CDR2 are LNHNV and YYDKDF (reference sequence). V was cut by 1 base and J by 5 bases, with 8 bases left in between. The CDR3 extends over 13 amino acids. As DNA, the CDR3 is TGTGCCACCAGCAGAGCCCCCAAGGAGACCCAGTACTTC. Translating it yields CATSRAPKETQYF.

This sequence joins TRBV7-9 and TRBJ2-1; a weak D match, TRBD2 (5 bases). Germline lookup yields CDR1 SEHNR and CDR2 FQNEAQ (reference sequence). V lost 5 bases and J 0 bases, leaving 14 bases between the germline ends. The CDR3 is 16 residues long. The CDR3 protein is CASSQLLGSSYNEQFF. The CDR3 coding sequence is TGTGCCAGCAGCCAACTTCTGGGGAGCTCCTACAATGAGCAGTTCTTC.

To note about this clone: Different DNA sequences within this sample yield the same CDR3. V gene TRBV30 combines with J gene TRBJ1-1, with 10 bases fitting TRBD1. CDR1 is GTSNPN and CDR2 is SVGIG in the germline V gene (reference sequence). V lost 3 bases and J lost 5; bases outside the gene matches: 9. The CDR3 is 15 amino acids. This chain's CDR3 is CAWSPDRGLRTEAFF. DNA for the CDR3: TGTGCCTGGAGCCCCGACAGGGGGCTACGGACTGAAGCTTTCTTT.

V and J are TRBV5-1 and TRBJ1-2; TRBD1 is a possible D gene (6 bases). The ends were cut back, 2 bases at V and 2 bases at J, with 7 bases in the middle. Looked up from germline, CDR1 is SGHRS and CDR2 is YFSETQ. There are 13 residues in the CDR3. The CDR3 nucleotides read TGCGCCAGCAGCTTTGGACAGAACTATGGCTACACCTTC. Residues: CASSFGQNYGYTF.

The genes are TRBV27 and TRBJ1-5; D unresolved. Per germline, CDR1 MNHEY and CDR2 SMNVEV (reference sequence). This CDR3 comprises 14 residues. The V end was cut by 5 bases, the J end by 5 bases, with 13 bases between. The chain's CDR3 is CASSPYRKHQPQHF. The CDR3 DNA sequence: TGTGCCAGCAGTCCTTACAGAAAACATCAGCCCCAGCATTTT.

The chain recombines TRBV5-1 with TRBJ2-1, with no clear D. Looked up from germline, CDR1 is SGHRS and CDR2 is YFSETQ. The CDR3 consists of 13 residues. V was pared by 1 base and J by 7 bases, with 9 bases between. The DNA for the CDR3 is TGCGCCAGCAGCTTGTTGACTTCGAATGAGCAGTTCTTC. This codes for CASSLLTSNEQFF.

This clone was seen more than once but under ten times. The genes are TRBV6-5 and TRBJ1-1; the match to TRBD1 covers 8 bases. The CDR3 consists of 13 residues. Germline assignment: CDR1 MNHEY and CDR2 SVGAGI. With V trimmed by 5 bases and J by 11 bases, 10 bases remained unmatched. The CDR3 spells CASSRQGKNSAFF. CDR3 DNA sequence: TGTGCCAGCAGTCGACAGGGGAAAAACTCGGCTTTCTTT.